This section outlines one TCR beta chain sequence together with its context. Antigen unknown. This record belongs to a study of regulatory T cells in long-lasting Graves disease. Whole-study context: Persistent cases were those of Graves' disease that involved over 5 years of antithyroid drugs with positive TSH receptor antibodies.

Regarding time point: persistent/refractory GD, antithyroid drugs over 5 years with positive TRAb. The authors made the TCR library using RNA they extracted from PBMCs. Construction of the TCR beta libraries employed iRepertoire HTBI primers in conjunction with Arm-PCR of CDR3 regions. Per the original data handling: From all samples, identification returned 14 TRBJ and about 63 TRBV segments. Each CDR3 protein gets one entry after TCRdb re-called the multiplex PCR reads with MiXCR. The V and J calls were determined by TCRdb, not by the authors. The sample includes almost 350,000 distinct CDR3 sequences, around 20% of them seen just once. CDR1 is MGHRA and CDR2 is YSYEKL in the germline V gene. The length of the CDR3 is 15 residues. Losses at the gene ends were 5 bases for V and 5 bases for J; bases not matched to a gene: 11. The study, taken as a whole, reports: Persistent patients shared more public clonotypes (2,741) than new patients (under 1,000). Only peripheral blood was studied, not thyroid tissue.

This clonotype was obtained from a female donor with Graves disease. The material was peripheral blood mononuclear cells (PBMCs), obtained when the disease was refractory, from a patient treated with antithyroid drugs. The chain carries TRBV4-1 and TRBJ2-7, with TRBD2 identical over 8 bases. CDR3 nucleotide sequence: TGCGCCAGCAGCGGCGAGTGGCGGGAGGTGAACGAGCAGTACTTC. This sequence encodes CASSGEWREVNEQYF.